This TCR beta chain was retrieved from a study of cytomegalovirus exposure and HLA in healthy donors. For the study at large: There were several hundred genotyped donors. Of these, roughly 86% fell in the genetic ancestry cluster associated with self-reported Caucasian donors. Study-level results: Later analysis identified several of the most significant clusters that appeared linked to common viral pathogens. Investigators reported 150 to 200 TCR beta chains as tied to cytomegalovirus. CMV serostatus was the sole immune exposure data available.

Concerning this clone: What it recognizes is unknown.

The PCR employed 60 Vbeta primers together with 13 Jbeta primers. Assay used: immunoSEQ multiplex PCR; TCRdb lists only in-frame clones, some missing. The sample holds about 190,000 clones, around 86% seen once. The CDR3 consists of 13 residues. V lost 8 bases to trimming and J lost 0 bases, with 11 bases between them. Germline CDR1 reads MDHEN; CDR2 reads SYDVKM. The sequencing input was PBMCs. The chain recombines TRBV28 with TRBJ2-7; D not certain. This receptor was identified in a man aged 25 to 40 in good health and CMV-seronegative. The CDR3, as DNA: TGTGCCAGCTCTGACACCTACTCCTACGAGCAGTACTTC. Translating gives CASSDTYSYEQYF.